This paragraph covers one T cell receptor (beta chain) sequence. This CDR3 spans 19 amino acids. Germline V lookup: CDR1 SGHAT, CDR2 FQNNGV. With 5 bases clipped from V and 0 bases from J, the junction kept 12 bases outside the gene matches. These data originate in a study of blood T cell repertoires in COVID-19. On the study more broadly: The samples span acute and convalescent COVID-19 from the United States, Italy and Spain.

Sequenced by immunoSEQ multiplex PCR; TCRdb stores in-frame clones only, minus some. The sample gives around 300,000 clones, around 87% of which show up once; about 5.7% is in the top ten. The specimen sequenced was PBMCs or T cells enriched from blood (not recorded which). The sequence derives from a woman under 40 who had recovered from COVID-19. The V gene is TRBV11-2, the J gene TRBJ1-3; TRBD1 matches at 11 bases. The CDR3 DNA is TGTGCCAGCAGCCTTTCGGGACAGGGGGGTAGGTACTCTGGAAACACCATATATTTT. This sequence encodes CASSLSGQGGRYSGNTIYF.